A selection of T cell receptor beta chains follows, all from one sample in a study of T cells in Graves' hyperthyroidism and ophthalmopathy. Each CDR3 protein gets one entry after TCRdb re-called the multiplex PCR reads with MiXCR. The top ten hold less than 3.5% of the sample, which has a few hundred thousand distinct CDR3 sequences, 16% seen once. The sequencing input was blood. Source of these receptors: a woman aged 40-49 years with Graves' ophthalmopathy. CDR3s include the opening cysteine and the closing phenylalanine or tryptophan. The D gene is left open where the match is weak. Clone size appears in some rows only: once, few, many, or a class for an expanded clone.

11	TRBV2	many	TRBD2	TRBJ2-5	TGTGCCAGCAGCCTAGCGGGAGGCCAGTACTTC	CASSLAGGQYF
13	TRBV10-1	few	TRBD1	TRBJ1-2	TGCGCCAGCAGTCCCGGGACAGGGGCTGGCTACACCTTC	CASSPGTGAGYTF
16	TRBV18	.	.	TRBJ1-2	TGTGCCAGCTCACAAAGAAGGGACACCCGGGGCTATGGCTACACCTTC	CASSQRRDTRGYGYTF
13	TRBV29-1	.	.	TRBJ2-1	TGCAGCGTATCACCTGGAGCCTACAATGAGCAGTTCTTC	CSVSPGAYNEQFF
16	TRBV7-3	.	.	TRBJ2-1	TGTGCCAGCAGCCCTCAGTACTCAAGCTCCTACAATGAGCAGTTCTTC	CASSPQYSSSYNEQFF
14	TRBV4-2	.	TRBD1	TRBJ2-7	TGTGCCAGCAGCCAACAAGACAGGGCCTACGAGCAGTACTTC	CASSQQDRAYEQYF
15	TRBV6-5	many	.	TRBJ1-2	TGTGCCAGCAGTTACTCGATCAGGTCTGGCTATGGCTACACCTTC	CASSYSIRSGYGYTF
13	TRBV18	.	.	TRBJ2-7	TGTGCCAGCTCAGCCGACAGCCCCTACGAGCAGTACTTC	CASSADSPYEQYF
14	TRBV20-1	many	.	TRBJ2-2	TGCAGTGCTACTGTCGGGACATCGGTCGGGGAGCTGTTTTTT	CSATVGTSVGELFF
18	TRBV3-1	.	TRBD2	TRBJ2-2	TGTGCCAGCAGCTACTCGGGACTAGCGGGGGGGGACACCGGGGAGCTGTTTTTT	CASSYSGLAGGDTGELFF
14	TRBV18	many	TRBD1	TRBJ2-7	TGTGCCAGCTCAACGCGGGACAGGTCCTACGAGCAGTACTTC	CASSTRDRSYEQYF
15	TRBV3-1	.	.	TRBJ1-2	TGTGCCAGCAGCCAAGGTTTCGGGGCCTCGTATGGCTACACCTTC	CASSQGFGASYGYTF
16	TRBV19	.	.	TRBJ2-1	TGTGCCAGTAGTCCGTCTAGCTACCCTCCCCACAATGAGCAGTTCTTC	CASSPSSYPPHNEQFF
15	TRBV5-1	.	.	TRBJ2-5	TGCGCCAGCAGCTCGTTTGCGGGCCGAGGGGAGACCCAGTACTTC	CASSSFAGRGETQYF
16	TRBV4-1	.	.	TRBJ2-7	TGCGCCAGCAGCCAAGATCAAGGAACAGCAGTTTACGAGCAGTACTTC	CASSQDQGTAVYEQYF
13	TRBV7-3	few	.	TRBJ2-1	TGTGCCAGCAGCTTAGGGGCTACAGAGGAGCAGTTCTTC	CASSLGATEEQFF
13	TRBV28	many	TRBD1	TRBJ1-2	TGTGCCAGCAGCTCTATGACAGGGACTGGCTACACCTTC	CASSSMTGTGYTF
15	TRBV6-2/TRBV6-3	many	.	TRBJ1-1	TGTGCCAGCAGACAACACATAACACCGAACACTGAAGCTTTCTTT	CASRQHITPNTEAFF
13	TRBV7-8	many	TRBD1	TRBJ1-1	TGTGCCAGCAGCGCGGACAGGGGCACTGAAGCTTTCTTT	CASSADRGTEAFF
12	TRBV30	few	.	TRBJ2-7	TGTGCCTGGAGCAGACAGATGTACGAGCAGTACTTC	CAWSRQMYEQYF
16	TRBV5-1	.	TRBD1	TRBJ1-6	TGCGCCAGCAGCTCCCGGACGGGACAGGGGGATTCACCCCTCCACTTT	CASSSRTGQGDSPLHF
14	TRBV7-8	.	.	TRBJ2-7	TGTGCCAGCAGCTTAGAAGGGCACTCCTACGAGCAGTACTTC	CASSLEGHSYEQYF